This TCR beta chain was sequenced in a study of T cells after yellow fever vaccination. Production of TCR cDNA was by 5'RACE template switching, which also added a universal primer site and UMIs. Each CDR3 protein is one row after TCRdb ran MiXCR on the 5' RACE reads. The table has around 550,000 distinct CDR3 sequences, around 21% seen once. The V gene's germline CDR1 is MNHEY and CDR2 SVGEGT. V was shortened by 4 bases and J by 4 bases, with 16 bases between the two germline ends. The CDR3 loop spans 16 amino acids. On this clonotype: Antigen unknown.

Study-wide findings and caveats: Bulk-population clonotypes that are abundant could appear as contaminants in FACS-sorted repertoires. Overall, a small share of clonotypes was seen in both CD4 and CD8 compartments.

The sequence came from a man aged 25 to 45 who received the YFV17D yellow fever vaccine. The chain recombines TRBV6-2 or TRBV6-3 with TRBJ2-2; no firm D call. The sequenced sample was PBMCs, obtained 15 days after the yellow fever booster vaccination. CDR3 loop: CASSSLDRMGTGELFF. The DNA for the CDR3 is TGTGCCAGCAGTTCCCTCGACCGGATGGGCACCGGGGAGCTGTTTTTT.